The 32 T cell receptor beta chains in this list originate from one sample, sequenced in a study of blood T cell repertoires in COVID-19. Generated by immunoSEQ multiplex PCR, the TCRdb table keeps only in-frame clones and is missing some. The repertoire consists of under 250,000 clones, with around 82% occurring once and the leading ten covering about 3.6%. Sequencing input: PBMCs or T cells enriched from blood (not recorded which). The receptor source for this set is a woman between 40 and 55 years old who had been exposed to COVID-19.

The chain couples TRBV4-3 to TRBJ2-1; the match to TRBD1 covers 9 bases. This CDR3 has 16 amino acids. Germline V gives CDR1 LGHNA, CDR2 YSLEER. J gave up 4 bases and V 2 bases, and 6 bases lay outside the gene matches. CDR3 residues: CASSQTLGQGYNEQFF. The DNA for the CDR3 is TGCGCCAGCAGCCAAACCCTTGGACAGGGGTACAATGAGCAGTTCTTC.

This clone was seen more than once but under ten times. The V gene is TRBV5-1, the J gene TRBJ2-7; D gene uncertain. Germline V gene data show CDR1 as SGHRS and CDR2 as YFSETQ. The length of the CDR3 is 16 residues. V lost 0 bases, J lost 0 bases, and 13 bases lay in between. The CDR3 sequence: CASSLGPASLSYEQYF. The DNA for the CDR3 is TGCGCCAGCAGCTTGGGGCCAGCGAGCCTCTCCTACGAGCAGTACTTC.

The CDR3 reads CASSFFPGQNQPQHF. Written as DNA, the CDR3 is TGTGCCAGCAGCTTCTTTCCGGGACAGAATCAGCCCCAGCATTTT. The chain recombines TRBV7-6 with TRBJ1-5; TRBD1 matches 7 bases. The CDR3 covers 15 residues. Germline loops: CDR1 SGHVS, CDR2 FNYEAQ. With V trimmed by 3 bases and J by 4 bases, 6 bases remained unmatched. The variable domain in full, completed from reference TRBV7-6 and TRBJ1-5, reads GAGVSQSPRYKVTKRGQDVALRCDPISGHVSLYWYRQALGQGPEFLTYFNYEAQQDKSGLPNDRFSAERPEGSISTLTIQRTEQRDSAMYRCASSFFPGQNQPQHFGDGTRLSIL.

CDR3 region: CASLGRASGAHNEQFF. The CDR3 nucleotides read TGTGCCAGTTTGGGTCGGGCTAGCGGGGCGCACAATGAGCAGTTCTTC. The V call is TRBV19, the J call TRBJ2-1, with 9 bases lining up with TRBD2. V trimming: 8 bases; J trimming: 5 bases; junction bases outside the gene matches: 13. The CDR3 sequence is 16 residues long. The V gene's germline CDR1 is LNHDA and CDR2 SQIVND (reference sequence).

This clone was seen a few times. The J gene is TRBJ2-5, the V gene TRBV5-6, with TRBD1 matching 9 bases. Germline CDR1 SGHDT, CDR2 YYEEEE. V lost 5 bases to trimming and J lost 10 bases; unmatched junction nucleotides: 9. The CDR3 is 13 amino acids. The CDR3 bases are TGTGCCAGCAGAGGGGGACAGGGATGGATCCAGTACTTC. This translates into CASRGGQGWIQYF.

This clone occurred a few times. V is TRBV3-1 (or the pseudogene TRBV3-2) and J is TRBJ1-4; possibly TRBD1 for D (5 bases). Trimming left V 4 bases short and J 6 bases short, with 21 bases between. Germline V lookup: CDR1 LGHDT, CDR2 YNNKEL (reference sequence). The CDR3 runs to 17 residues. The DNA for the CDR3 is TGTGCCAGCAGCCCCGGGGGGAGGGTCCAAGCGCATGAAAAACTGTTTTTT. Amino acid sequence: CASSPGGRVQAHEKLFF.

CDR3 in DNA: TGTGCCAGCAGCAATCCAGGGGGCGGGAACACTGAAGCTTTCTTT. It codes for CASSNPGGGNTEAFF. The chain carries TRBV6-5 and TRBJ1-1; 8 nucleotides match TRBD1. Germline CDR1 is MNHEY and CDR2 is SVGAGI. The CDR3 has 15 residues. V dropped 6 bases and J dropped 1; count of bases not matched to a gene: 7.

There are a few counts of this clone. The chain is built from TRBV5-1 and TRBJ1-2, with D possibly being TRBD1 (5 bases). The CDR3 contains 14 residues. Germline CDR1 reads SGHRS; CDR2 reads YFSETQ. V gave up 3 bases and J gave up 3 bases, with 12 bases separating them. This CDR3 is CASSYGRVDYGYTF. The DNA for the CDR3 is TGCGCCAGCAGCTACGGCAGGGTAGACTATGGCTACACCTTC.

The rearrangement uses TRBV18 and TRBJ1-5; D gene ambiguous. CDR1 KGHSH and CDR2 LQKENI come from the germline V gene. Trimming removed 4 bases at V and 5 bases at J, with 15 bases between. This CDR3 contains 15 residues. The CDR3 reads CASSRNTAADQPQHF. The CDR3 bases are TGTGCCAGCTCACGGAACACCGCGGCAGATCAGCCCCAGCATTTT.

This clone was observed a handful of times. V usage is TRBV5-1 and J usage is TRBJ1-1; 7 bases line up with TRBD1. Trimming cost V 0 bases and J 4 bases; bases outside gene matches: 6. CDR1 SGHRS and CDR2 YFSETQ come from the germline V gene. This CDR3 comprises 15 residues. CDR3 protein: CASSLARQGGTEAFF. Here the CDR3 DNA reads TGCGCCAGCAGCTTGGCCCGACAGGGTGGCACTGAAGCTTTCTTT.

V and J are TRBV28 and TRBJ2-7, with a possible D match to TRBD1 (6 bases). The CDR3 length is 13 residues. The V and J ends lost 7 bases and 4 bases respectively, with 14 bases between them. The germline V gene has CDR1 MDHEN and CDR2 SYDVKM. CDR3 in DNA: TGTGCCAGCAAGGCAGGGGCTCAATACGAGCAGTACTTC. It translates to CASKAGAQYEQYF.

This chain connects TRBV5-1 to TRBJ1-1, with D tentatively TRBD1 (6 bases). V was clipped by 4 bases and J by 4 bases, with 17 bases between them. CDR3 length equals 15 residues. CDR1 and CDR2 (germline): SGHRS, YFSETQ. CDR3 sequence reads: CASSIGQPGPTEAFF. CDR3 DNA: TGCGCCAGCAGCATAGGACAGCCCGGGCCCACTGAAGCTTTCTTT.

This clone occurred once. DNA of the CDR3: TGTGCCAGCAGGTCCGGGACTAGCGCAGATACGCAGTATTTT. Protein: CASRSGTSADTQYF. The V gene is TRBV28, the J gene TRBJ2-3; 10 bases fit TRBD2. Germline loops: CDR1 MDHEN, CDR2 SYDVKM. This CDR3 spans 14 amino acids. V was clipped by 6 bases and J by 4 bases; unmatched bases: 4. The full variable domain, its missing parts supplied by reference TRBV28 and TRBJ2-3, is DVKVTQSSRYLVKRTGEKVFLECVQDMDHENMFWYRQDPGLGLRLIYFSYDVKMKEKGDIPEGYSVSREKKERFSLILESASTNQTSMYLCASRSGTSADTQYFGPGTRLTVL.

V and J are TRBV19 and TRBJ1-5; 8 bases map to TRBD1. The germline gives CDR1 LNHDA, CDR2 SQIVND (reference sequence). This CDR3 region has 13 residues. J lost 5 bases, V lost 10 bases, and 7 bases had no gene match. The CDR3 DNA reads as TGTGCCACCCGGACAGGGACGGATCAGCCCCAGCATTTT. It encodes CATRTGTDQPQHF.

Only a few counts were recorded for this clone. The rearrangement joins TRBV6-1 to TRBJ2-3, with no clear D. Germline loops: CDR1 MNHNS, CDR2 SASEGT. Trimming stripped 2 bases from V and 0 bases from J, with 12 bases between. The CDR3 length is 16 residues. CDR3 sequence: CASSEYWAASTDTQYF. The CDR3, as DNA: TGTGCCAGCAGTGAATATTGGGCCGCTAGCACAGATACGCAGTATTTT.

This clone was seen a few times. The chain joins TRBV5-4 to TRBJ2-2; the match to TRBD2 covers 10 bases. The CDR3 length is 15 residues. V lost 2 bases to trimming and J lost 8 bases; unmatched junction nucleotides: 6. Germline V gives CDR1 SGHNT, CDR2 YYREEE (reference sequence). CDR3 amino acids: CASSLLAGLSGELFF. The CDR3 DNA reads TGTGCCAGCAGCTTACTAGCGGGGTTATCTGGGGAGCTGTTTTTT.

The chain carries TRBV4-3 and TRBJ1-2, with D hard to call. V was pared by 0 bases and J by 4 bases, with 6 bases between. CDR1 and CDR2 (germline): LGHNA, YSLEER. The CDR3 covers 13 residues. Written as DNA, the CDR3 is TGCGCCAGCAGCCAAGATAGCCTCTATGGCTACACCTTC. Translated, it gives CASSQDSLYGYTF.

CDR3 in DNA: TGTGCCAGCAGCCGCCGGGGAGGGGCCAACGTCCTGACTTTC. As protein: CASSRRGGANVLTF. The chain employs TRBV7-2 and TRBJ2-6, with D perhaps matching TRBD2 (5 bases). The CDR3 loop spans 14 amino acids. Trimming cost V 5 bases and J 4 bases, with 9 bases left between them. Looked up from germline, CDR1 is SGHTA and CDR2 is FQGNSA.

This clone has ten or more counts. The V gene is TRBV5-5, the J gene TRBJ1-6; the D gene is possibly TRBD1 (6 bases). V was clipped by 0 bases and J by 1 base, with 11 bases between them. Germline V CDR1 and CDR2: SGHKS, YYEKEE (reference sequence). The CDR3 is made up of 17 amino acids. The CDR3 region is CASSLAATGSYNSPLHF. Here the CDR3 DNA reads TGTGCCAGCAGCTTGGCCGCGACAGGATCCTATAATTCACCCCTCCACTTT. The full variable domain, rest sourced from reference TRBV5-5 and TRBJ1-6, is DAGVTQSPTHLIKTRGQQVTLRCSPISGHKSVSWYQQVLGQGPQFIFQYYEKEERGRGNFPDRFSARQFPNYSSELNVNALLLGDSALYLCASSLAATGSYNSPLHFGNGTRLTVT.

The rearrangement uses TRBV21-1 and TRBJ2-2; the table's D call, TRBD1, was not checked against the DNA. TRBV21-1 represents a pseudogene. CDR3 length: 16 amino acids. The CDR3 region is CASSKGHRVGTGELFF. The CDR3 DNA reads TGTGCCAGCAGCAAGGGGCACAGGGTGGGAACCGGGGAGCTGTTTTTT.

The sample holds one count of this clone. This chain joins TRBV19 and TRBJ2-7, with TRBD1 identical over 11 bases. V shed 5 bases and J 3 bases; nucleotides not matched to a gene: 3. CDR1 is LNHDA and CDR2 is SQIVND in the germline V gene (reference sequence). CDR3 length: 14 residues. The CDR3 loop reads CASSPGTGGYEQYF. The CDR3 coding sequence is TGTGCCAGTAGTCCCGGGACAGGGGGCTACGAGCAGTACTTC.

This chain connects TRBV11-3 to TRBJ2-5; TRBD2 matches at 7 bases. Germline V CDR1 and CDR2: SGHNT, YENEEA. The CDR3 has 13 amino acids. V lost 1 base and J lost 14; bases outside the gene matches: 10. As DNA, the CDR3 is TGTGCCAGCAGCTTAGGGGGCGCGGGGGAACTTTACTTC. Its protein product is CASSLGGAGELYF.

This chain connects TRBV3-1 (or the pseudogene TRBV3-2) to TRBJ1-1; 9 nucleotides align to TRBD1. J gave up 3 bases and V 4 bases, and 3 bases lay outside the gene matches. This CDR3 comprises 14 residues. Germline lookup yields CDR1 LGHDT and CDR2 YNNKEL (reference sequence). CDR3: CASSLRDRDTEAFF. As DNA, the CDR3 is TGTGCCAGCAGCCTACGGGACAGGGACACTGAAGCTTTCTTT.

The gene calls are TRBV2 and TRBJ2-7, with 8 nucleotides matching TRBD1. CDR1 and CDR2 from the germline V gene are SNHLY and FYNNEI. The CDR3 loop spans 15 amino acids. The V and J ends lost 5 bases and 0 bases, in that order; junction bases with no gene match: 6. The CDR3 DNA sequence: TGTGCCAGCAGTTCCCCGGGACAGGACTCCTACGAGCAGTACTTC. This sequence encodes CASSSPGQDSYEQYF.

The rearrangement joins TRBV2 to TRBJ2-1; unclear D gene. Germline V CDR1 and CDR2: SNHLY, FYNNEI. This CDR3 has 11 amino acids. V lost 8 bases, J lost 0 bases, and 2 bases lay in between. The CDR3 coding sequence is TGTGCCAGCCGCTCCTACAATGAGCAGTTCTTC. Protein product: CASRSYNEQFF.

CDR3 amino acids: CASSLGQGGDTEAFF. CDR3 bases: TGCGCCAGCAGCCTCGGACAGGGGGGGGACACTGAAGCTTTCTTT. The chain links TRBV4-1 to TRBJ1-1, with TRBD1 identical over 10 bases. V was clipped by 4 bases and J by 3 bases; unmatched bases: 5. Germline-derived CDR1 and CDR2 are MGHRA and YSYEKL. The CDR3 covers 15 residues.

The chain uses TRBV7-2 and TRBJ2-1; a weak D match, TRBD1 (6 bases). V gave up 1 base and J gave up 9 bases, with 16 bases separating them. Germline CDR1 SGHTA, CDR2 FQGNSA. The CDR3 spans 15 residues. This CDR3 reads CASSLEGDPFLEQFF. The CDR3 nucleotides read TGTGCCAGCAGCTTAGAGGGGGACCCGTTTCTTGAGCAGTTCTTC.

This clone is a singleton in its sample. The rearrangement joins TRBV2 to TRBJ1-6, with D perhaps matching TRBD1 (6 bases). Germline V gives CDR1 SNHLY, CDR2 FYNNEI. The V end was cut by 7 bases, the J end by 10 bases, with 11 bases between. This CDR3 contains 12 residues. For the CDR3, the DNA is TGTGCCAGCAACAGGGAAAGATCACCCCTCCACTTT. Its protein product is CASNRERSPLHF.

V gene TRBV19 combines with J gene TRBJ1-4; TRBD1 aligns across 7 bases. The V gene end was trimmed by 0 bases and the J gene end by 8 bases; junction bases not matched to a gene: 9. Germline-derived CDR1 and CDR2 are LNHDA and SQIVND (reference sequence). This CDR3 has 16 residues. The CDR3 here is CASSIDRLRDSEKLFF. The CDR3 DNA follows: TGTGCCAGTAGTATAGATAGACTCCGGGACAGCGAAAAACTGTTTTTT.

This sequence joins TRBV28 and TRBJ1-2; D gene ambiguous. V was trimmed by 6 bases and J by 5 bases, leaving 13 bases between them. Looked up from germline, CDR1 is MDHEN and CDR2 is SYDVKM. This CDR3 is built from 13 residues. CDR3 loop: CASSSASGYGYTF. The CDR3 nucleotides read TGTGCCAGCAGCTCGGCGTCGGGGTATGGCTACACCTTC.

This clone has a handful of counts. DNA of the CDR3: TGTGCCAGCAGCACAGGGGGCGCAGTTGGAAACACCATATATTTT. Protein: CASSTGGAVGNTIYF. This chain links TRBV27 with TRBJ1-3, with 9 bases matching TRBD1. Per the germline V gene, CDR1 is MNHEY and CDR2 is SMNVEV (reference sequence). Trimming at V came to 6 bases and at J to 3 bases, leaving 6 bases not matched to a gene. The CDR3 runs to 15 residues.

This clone was counted between two and nine times. The chain couples TRBV10-3 to TRBJ1-5, with 7 bases that match TRBD1. Unmatched junction bases numbered 11, after V lost 3 bases and J lost 9 bases. In germline, CDR1 is ENHRY, CDR2 SYGVKD. CDR3 size: 15 residues. The CDR3 nucleotides are TGTGCCATCAGTGATATCAGAGGGGGCGGTCCGCCCCAGCATTTT. Protein: CAISDIRGGGPPQHF.